The 4 T cell receptor beta chains in this list originate from one sample, sequenced in a study of blood T cell repertoires in COVID-19. This table comes from immunoSEQ multiplex PCR, and its TCRdb copy is limited to in-frame clones, with some not included. The sample lists around 200,000 clones; approximately 80% were seen once. Sample: peripheral blood. Every receptor here comes from a human donor in a cohort sampled during active COVID-19.

The gene calls are TRBV2 and TRBJ1-2; no clear D. In germline, CDR1 is SNHLY, CDR2 FYNNEI. This CDR3 contains 9 residues. Trimming took 7 bases from V and 9 from J, leaving 6 bases between them. CDR3 loop: CASIECYTF. For the CDR3, the DNA is TGTGCCAGCATAGAGTGCTACACCTTC.

This clone has a handful of counts. The chain's CDR3 is CASSFRETQYF. The CDR3 DNA reads TGTGCCAGCAGCTTCCGGGAGACGCAGTATTTT. The chain carries TRBV7-9 and TRBJ2-3, with D perhaps matching TRBD2 (6 bases). The CDR3 totals 11 residues. Looked up from germline, CDR1 is SEHNR and CDR2 is FQNEAQ (reference sequence). V was shortened by 3 bases and J by 9 bases, with 7 bases between the two germline ends.

The chain couples TRBV30 to TRBJ2-3, with D perhaps matching TRBD2 (6 bases). The CDR3 loop spans 13 amino acids. V lost 4 bases and J lost 0, with 8 bases in between. Per the germline V gene, CDR1 is GTSNPN and CDR2 is SVGIG (reference sequence). CDR3 loop: CAWNRGSTDTQYF. As DNA, the CDR3 is TGTGCCTGGAATCGGGGGAGCACAGATACGCAGTATTTT.

The V and J genes are TRBV30 and TRBJ2-3; 10 bases align to TRBD2. J gave up 2 bases and V 2 bases, and 7 bases lay outside the gene matches. The CDR3 length is 16 residues. Per the germline V gene, CDR1 is GTSNPN and CDR2 is SVGIG (reference sequence). Written as DNA, the CDR3 is TGTGCCTGGAGTAAGCTAGCGGGGGCCAACACAGATACGCAGTATTTT. Encoded protein: CAWSKLAGANTDTQYF.